The rows below give T cell receptor beta chains drawn from one sample of a study of T cell responses to AZD1222 COVID-19 vaccine. The data were produced by immunoSEQ multiplex PCR, yet TCRdb's version contains in-frame clones alone and is incomplete. The table has about 180,000 clones, over 90% seen once; the top ten hold roughly 2%. The sequenced sample was peripheral blood, obtained 28 days after the second AZD1222 dose. These receptors all stem from an adult who received the AZD1222 COVID-19 vaccine. Each CDR3 is given with its conserved first and last residue. A D gene is named only where the DNA matches it firmly. Rows may omit the clone size; those that give it use once, few, many or a size class.

clone_size,j_call,d_call,v_call,cdr3_nt,cdr3_aa
.,TRBJ2-6,.,TRBV3-1/TRBV3-2,TGTGCCAGCAGCCAGGGGGCAGGTGGGGCCAACGTCCTGACTTTC,CASSQGAGGANVLTF
.,TRBJ1-1,.,TRBV3-1/TRBV3-2,TGTGCCAGCAGCCAAGGGGCAGGGCGCCTGAACACTGAAGCTTTCTTT,CASSQGAGRLNTEAFF
.,TRBJ2-1,.,TRBV11-3,TGTGCCAGCAGCCGGACCGACAATGAGCAGTTCTTC,CASSRTDNEQFF
.,TRBJ2-7,.,TRBV10-2,TGCGCCAGCAGTGACTTCGGGAGTAGCTCCTACGAGCAGTACTTC,CASSDFGSSSYEQYF
.,TRBJ2-1,TRBD1,TRBV5-4,TGTGCCAGCAGCGAGGGGGACAGGGGAGCCTACAATGAGCAGTTCTTC,CASSEGDRGAYNEQFF
.,TRBJ1-2,.,TRBV7-9,TGTGCCAGCAGCTTAGGGAATTTTGGCTACACCTTC,CASSLGNFGYTF
.,TRBJ1-1,.,TRBV18,TGTGCCAGCTCACCACCGGCCCTAAATAGGGACGGATCCACTGAAGCTTTCTTT,CASSPPALNRDGSTEAFF
.,TRBJ1-4,.,TRBV6-1,TGTGCCAGCAGTGAAGAGGGTTTGGGGTGGGTGAAAGCTAATGAAAAACTGTTTTTT,CASSEEGLGWVKANEKLFF
.,TRBJ2-1,TRBD2,TRBV7-3,TGTGCCAGCAGCTTAGGACTAGCGGGACAGGCTCGTGAGCAGTTCTTC,CASSLGLAGQAREQFF
.,TRBJ1-5,.,TRBV2,TGTGCCAGCAGTAAACAGGTTAGCAATCAGCCCCAGCATTTT,CASSKQVSNQPQHF
.,TRBJ2-1,TRBD2,TRBV7-2,TGTGCCAGCAGCTTAGTAACTAGCGGGAGGGCCGTTGAGCAGTTCTTC,CASSLVTSGRAVEQFF
.,TRBJ2-5,TRBD1,TRBV9,TGTGCCAGCAGCGTAGGAGGGGGCAGCCAAGAGACCCAGTACTTC,CASSVGGGSQETQYF
.,TRBJ2-7,.,TRBV4-1,TGCGCCAGCAGCCAAATCGGATTTCGCGAGCAGTACTTC,CASSQIGFREQYF
once,TRBJ1-4,.,TRBV3-1/TRBV3-2,TGTGCCAGCAGCCAACAGGGAACTAATGAAAAACTGTTTTTT,CASSQQGTNEKLFF
.,TRBJ1-2,TRBD1,TRBV2,TGTGCCAGCACCGGGACAGGGGATGGTGGCTACACCTTC,CASTGTGDGGYTF
.,TRBJ2-3,.,TRBV4-3,TGCGCCAGCAGCCAAGATTACAAACGCCCTAGCACAGATACGCAGTATTTT,CASSQDYKRPSTDTQYF